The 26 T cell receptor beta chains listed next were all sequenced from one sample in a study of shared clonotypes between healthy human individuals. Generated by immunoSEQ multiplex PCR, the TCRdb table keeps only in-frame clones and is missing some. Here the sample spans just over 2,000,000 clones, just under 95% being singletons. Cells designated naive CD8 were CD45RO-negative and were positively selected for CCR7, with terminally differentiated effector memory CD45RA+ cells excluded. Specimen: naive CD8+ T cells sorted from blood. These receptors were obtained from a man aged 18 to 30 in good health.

The CDR3, as DNA: TGTGCCAGCAAGGGTCACTCTAGCACAGATACGCAGTATTTT. Its protein product is CASKGHSSTDTQYF. The V and J genes are TRBV2 and TRBJ2-3; D not resolved. V lost 7 bases to trimming and J lost 0 bases, with 11 bases between them. Germline V gene data show CDR1 as SNHLY and CDR2 as FYNNEI. The CDR3 runs 14 residues.

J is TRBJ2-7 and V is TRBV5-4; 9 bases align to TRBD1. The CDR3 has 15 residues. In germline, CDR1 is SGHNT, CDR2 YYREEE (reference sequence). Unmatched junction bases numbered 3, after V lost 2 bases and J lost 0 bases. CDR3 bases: TGTGCCAGCAGCTTTGGGACAGGGAACTCCTACGAGCAGTACTTC. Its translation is CASSFGTGNSYEQYF.

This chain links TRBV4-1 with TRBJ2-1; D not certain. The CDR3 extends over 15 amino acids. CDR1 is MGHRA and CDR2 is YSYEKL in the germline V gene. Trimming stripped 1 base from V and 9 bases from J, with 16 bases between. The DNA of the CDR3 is TGCGCCAGCAGCCAAGCTGCAGGCTACGACTCTGAGCAGTTCTTC. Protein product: CASSQAAGYDSEQFF.

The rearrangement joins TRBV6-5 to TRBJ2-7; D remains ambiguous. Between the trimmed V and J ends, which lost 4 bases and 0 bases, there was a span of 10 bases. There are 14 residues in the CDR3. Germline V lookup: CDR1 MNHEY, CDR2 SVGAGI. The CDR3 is CASSWAGVSYEQYF. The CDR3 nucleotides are TGTGCCAGCAGTTGGGCTGGGGTCTCCTACGAGCAGTACTTC.

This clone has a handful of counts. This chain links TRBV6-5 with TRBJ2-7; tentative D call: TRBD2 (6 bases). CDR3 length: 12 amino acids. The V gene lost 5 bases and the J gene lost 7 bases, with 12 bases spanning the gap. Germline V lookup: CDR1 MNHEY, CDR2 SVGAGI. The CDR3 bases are TGTGCCAGCAGTCCACCGGAGGGGGAGCAGTACTTC. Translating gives CASSPPEGEQYF.

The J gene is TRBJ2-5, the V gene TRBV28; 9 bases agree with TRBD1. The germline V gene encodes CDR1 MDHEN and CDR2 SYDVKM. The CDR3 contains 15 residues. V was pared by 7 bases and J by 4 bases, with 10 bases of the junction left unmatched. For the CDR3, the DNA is TGTGCCAGCACGCAAGGACAGGGGCAGGGAGAGACCCAGTACTTC. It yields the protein CASTQGQGQGETQYF.

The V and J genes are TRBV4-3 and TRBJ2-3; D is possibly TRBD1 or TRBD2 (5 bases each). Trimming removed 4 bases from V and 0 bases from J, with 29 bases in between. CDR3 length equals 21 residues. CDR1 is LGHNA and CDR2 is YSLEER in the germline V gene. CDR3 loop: CASSPRRGEGLRDFSTDTQYF. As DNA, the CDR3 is TGCGCCAGCAGCCCACGACGGGGTGAGGGGCTACGAGATTTTAGCACAGATACGCAGTATTTT.

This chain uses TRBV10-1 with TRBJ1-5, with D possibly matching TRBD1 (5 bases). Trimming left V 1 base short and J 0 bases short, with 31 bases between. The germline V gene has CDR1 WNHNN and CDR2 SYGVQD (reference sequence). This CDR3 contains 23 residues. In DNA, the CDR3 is TGCGCCAGCAGTGAGTGGCGATTATTCGTGGGCAGGGTAATTAAGGCTAGCAATCAGCCCCAGCATTTT. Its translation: CASSEWRLFVGRVIKASNQPQHF.

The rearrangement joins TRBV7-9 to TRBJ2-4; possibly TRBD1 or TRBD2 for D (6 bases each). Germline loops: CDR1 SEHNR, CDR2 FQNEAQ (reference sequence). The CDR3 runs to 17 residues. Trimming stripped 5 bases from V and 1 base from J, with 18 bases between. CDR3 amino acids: CASSPREGGLAKNIQYF. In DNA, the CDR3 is TGTGCCAGCAGCCCGCGGGAAGGGGGGTTGGCCAAAAACATTCAGTACTTC.

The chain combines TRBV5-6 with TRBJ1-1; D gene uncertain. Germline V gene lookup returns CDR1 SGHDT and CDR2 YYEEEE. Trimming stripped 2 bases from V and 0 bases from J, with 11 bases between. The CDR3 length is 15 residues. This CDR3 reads CASSLGVLVNTEAFF. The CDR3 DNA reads TGTGCCAGCAGCTTAGGAGTCCTAGTGAACACTGAAGCTTTCTTT.

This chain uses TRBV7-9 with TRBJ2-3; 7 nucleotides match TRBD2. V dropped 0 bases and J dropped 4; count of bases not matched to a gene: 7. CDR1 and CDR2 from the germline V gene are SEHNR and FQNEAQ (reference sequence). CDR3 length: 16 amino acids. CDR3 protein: CASSLAGLVDADTQYF. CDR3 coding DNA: TGTGCCAGCAGCTTAGCCGGACTAGTCGATGCAGATACGCAGTATTTT.

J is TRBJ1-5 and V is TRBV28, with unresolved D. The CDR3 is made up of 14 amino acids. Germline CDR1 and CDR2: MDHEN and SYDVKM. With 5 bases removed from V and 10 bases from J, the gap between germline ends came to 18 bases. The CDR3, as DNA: TGTGCCAGCAGTGCCTCTACGGTGAGACTCCCCCAGCATTTT. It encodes CASSASTVRLPQHF. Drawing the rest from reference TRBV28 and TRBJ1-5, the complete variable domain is DVKVTQSSRYLVKRTGEKVFLECVQDMDHENMFWYRQDPGLGLRLIYFSYDVKMKEKGDIPEGYSVSREKKERFSLILESASTNQTSMYLCASSASTVRLPQHFGDGTRLSIL.

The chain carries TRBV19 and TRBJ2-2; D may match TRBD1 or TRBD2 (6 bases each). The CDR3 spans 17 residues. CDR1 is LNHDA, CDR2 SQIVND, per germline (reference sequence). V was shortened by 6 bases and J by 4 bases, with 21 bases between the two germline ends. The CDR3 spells CASRDPYREESTGELFF. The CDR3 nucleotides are TGTGCCAGTAGGGACCCGTACAGGGAGGAGAGCACCGGGGAGCTGTTTTTT.

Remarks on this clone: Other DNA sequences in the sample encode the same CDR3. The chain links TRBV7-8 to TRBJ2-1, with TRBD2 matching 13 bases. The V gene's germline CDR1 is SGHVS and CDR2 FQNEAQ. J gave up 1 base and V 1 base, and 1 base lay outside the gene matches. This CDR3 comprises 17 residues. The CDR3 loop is CASSLGLAGGSYNEQFF. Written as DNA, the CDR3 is TGTGCCAGCAGCTTAGGACTAGCGGGAGGTTCCTACAATGAGCAGTTCTTC.

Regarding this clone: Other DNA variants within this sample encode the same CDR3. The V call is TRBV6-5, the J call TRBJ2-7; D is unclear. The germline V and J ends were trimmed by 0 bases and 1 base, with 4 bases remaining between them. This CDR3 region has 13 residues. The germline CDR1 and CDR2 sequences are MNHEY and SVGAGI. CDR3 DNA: TGTGCCAGCAGTTACTCAGTTTCCTACGAGCAGTACTTC. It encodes CASSYSVSYEQYF.

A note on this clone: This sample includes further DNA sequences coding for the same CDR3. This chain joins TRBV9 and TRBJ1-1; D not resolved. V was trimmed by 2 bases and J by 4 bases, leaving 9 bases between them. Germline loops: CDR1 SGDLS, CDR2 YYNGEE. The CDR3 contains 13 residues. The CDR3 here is CASSVGVATEAFF. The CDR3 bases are TGTGCCAGCAGCGTTGGGGTGGCCACTGAAGCTTTCTTT.

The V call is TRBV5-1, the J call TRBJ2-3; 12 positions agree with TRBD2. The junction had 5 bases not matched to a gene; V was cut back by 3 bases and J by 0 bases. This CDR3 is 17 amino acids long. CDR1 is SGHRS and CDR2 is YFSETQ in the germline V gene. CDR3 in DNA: TGCGCCAGCAGCTCTAGCGGGGGGGCCGCTAGCACAGATACGCAGTATTTT. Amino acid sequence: CASSSSGGAASTDTQYF.

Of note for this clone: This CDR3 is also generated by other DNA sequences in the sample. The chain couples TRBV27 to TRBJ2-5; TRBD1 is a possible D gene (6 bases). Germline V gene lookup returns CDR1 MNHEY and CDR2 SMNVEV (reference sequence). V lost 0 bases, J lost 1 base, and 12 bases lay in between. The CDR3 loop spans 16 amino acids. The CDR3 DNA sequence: TGTGCCAGCAGTTTATCCCCCGGGACATTCCAAGAGACCCAGTACTTC. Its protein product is CASSLSPGTFQETQYF.

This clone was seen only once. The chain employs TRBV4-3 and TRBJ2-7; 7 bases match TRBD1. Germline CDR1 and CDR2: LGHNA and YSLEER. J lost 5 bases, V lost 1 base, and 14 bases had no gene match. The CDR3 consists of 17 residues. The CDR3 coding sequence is TGCGCCAGCAGCCAAGCCCTAATATTACAGGGGATGAACGAGCAGTACTTC. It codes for CASSQALILQGMNEQYF.

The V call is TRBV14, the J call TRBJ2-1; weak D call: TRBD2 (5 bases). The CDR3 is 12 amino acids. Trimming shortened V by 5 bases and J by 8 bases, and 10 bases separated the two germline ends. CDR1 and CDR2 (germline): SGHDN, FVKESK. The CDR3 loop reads CASSTIGDEQFF. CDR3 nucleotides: TGTGCCAGCAGCACCATCGGGGATGAGCAGTTCTTC.

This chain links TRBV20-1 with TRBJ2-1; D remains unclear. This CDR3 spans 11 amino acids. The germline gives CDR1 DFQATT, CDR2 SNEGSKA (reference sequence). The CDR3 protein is CNTQRYNEQFF. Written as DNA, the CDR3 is TGCAACACCCAGCGATACAATGAGCAGTTCTTC.

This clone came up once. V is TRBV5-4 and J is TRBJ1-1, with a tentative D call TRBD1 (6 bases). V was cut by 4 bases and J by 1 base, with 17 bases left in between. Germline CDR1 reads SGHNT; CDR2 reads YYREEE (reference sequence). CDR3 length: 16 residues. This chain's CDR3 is CASSIGGGKENTEAFF. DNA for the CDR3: TGTGCCAGCAGCATTGGGGGCGGGAAGGAGAACACTGAAGCTTTCTTT.

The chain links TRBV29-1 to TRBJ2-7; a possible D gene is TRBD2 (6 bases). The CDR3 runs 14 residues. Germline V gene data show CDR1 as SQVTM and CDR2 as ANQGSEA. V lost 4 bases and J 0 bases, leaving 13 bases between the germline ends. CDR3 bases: TGCAGCGTTGCGGGGCGGGACTCCTCCTACGAGCAGTACTTC. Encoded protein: CSVAGRDSSYEQYF.

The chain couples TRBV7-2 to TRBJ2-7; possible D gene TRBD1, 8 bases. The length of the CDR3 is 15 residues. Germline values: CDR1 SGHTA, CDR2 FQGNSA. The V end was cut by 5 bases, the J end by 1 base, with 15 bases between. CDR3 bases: TGTGCCAGCAGCAAAACAGGGGGGGCATCCTACGAGCAGTACTTC. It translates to CASSKTGGASYEQYF.

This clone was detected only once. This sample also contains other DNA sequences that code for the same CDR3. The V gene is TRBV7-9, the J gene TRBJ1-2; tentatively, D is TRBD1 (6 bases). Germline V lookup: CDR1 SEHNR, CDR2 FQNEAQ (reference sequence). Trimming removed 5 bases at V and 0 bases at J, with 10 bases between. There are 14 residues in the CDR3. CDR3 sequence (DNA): TGTGCCAGCAGCCCTACAGGGTCTAACTATGGCTACACCTTC. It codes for CASSPTGSNYGYTF.

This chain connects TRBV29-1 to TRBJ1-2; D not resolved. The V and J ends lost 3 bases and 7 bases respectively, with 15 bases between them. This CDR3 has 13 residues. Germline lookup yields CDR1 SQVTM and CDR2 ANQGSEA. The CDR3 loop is CSVDPPGPSGYTF. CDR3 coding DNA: TGCAGCGTTGATCCCCCCGGACCGTCTGGCTACACCTTC. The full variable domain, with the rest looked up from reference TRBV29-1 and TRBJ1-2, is SAVISQKPSRDICQRGTSLTIQCQVDSQVTMMFWYRQQPGQSLTLIATANQGSEATYESGFVIDKFPISRPNLTFSTLTVSNMSPEDSSIYLCSVDPPGPSGYTFGSGTRLTVV.